The rows below give T cell receptor beta chains drawn from one sample of a study of metastatic and nonmetastatic thyroid tumors. TCRdb ran MiXCR on the PCR reads. This sample has fewer than 15,000 clones, with approximately 12% found just once. The sequenced sample was blood. These receptors originate from a female donor with papillary thyroid cancer or a benign thyroid nodule (not recorded which). Some clones in this sample may be carry-over from other donors' samples. Both conserved end residues are part of each CDR3. A D gene is named only where the DNA matches it firmly. Rows may omit the clone size; those that give it use once, few, many or a size class.

NA	medium-sized	TRBV6-1	TRBJ2-3	CASSEVGGTQYF	TGTGCCAGCAGTGAAGTGGGGGGTACGCAGTATTTT
NA	many	TRBV14	TRBJ1-1	CASSQGGTPSEAFF	TGTGCCAGCAGCCAAGGGGGGACACCCTCTGAAGCTTTCTTT
TRBD2	many	TRBV30	TRBJ2-2	CASGTSKGELFF	TGTGCCTCTGGGACTAGCAAAGGGGAGCTGTTTTTT
TRBD1	many	TRBV6-1	TRBJ1-4	CATSRQGATTNEKLFF	TGTGCCACCTCGAGACAGGGGGCTACAACTAATGAAAAACTGTTTTTT
NA	NA	TRBV20-1	TRBJ1-1	CSPRGVNTEAFF	TGCAGTCCCAGGGGAGTGAACACTGAAGCTTTCTTT
TRBD2	many	TRBV20-1	TRBJ2-7	CSARRGLAGSLVGHEQYF	TGCAGTGCTAGGCGGGGACTAGCGGGGTCCCTGGTTGGCCACGAGCAGTACTTC
TRBD2	medium-sized	TRBV5-1	TRBJ2-7	CASSLTTSGLPSYEQYF	TGCGCCAGCAGCTTGACGACTAGCGGGCTACCTTCCTACGAGCAGTACTTC
NA	NA	TRBV7-7	TRBJ2-2	CASSLSAGTAGELFF	TGTGCTAGCAGCCTAAGTGCAGGGACTGCCGGGGAGCTGTTTTTT
NA	few	TRBV6-6	TRBJ2-2	CASSYTNTGEPFF	TGTGCCAGCAGTTACACTAACACCGGGGAGCCGTTTTTT
TRBD1	many	TRBV18	TRBJ1-1	CASSPPSGGITEAFF	TGTGCCAGCTCACCACCGTCAGGGGGCATCACTGAAGCTTTCTTT
TRBD1	many	TRBV6-2/TRBV6-3	TRBJ1-4	CASSMGGQDNEKLFF	TGTGCCAGCTCTATGGGAGGACAGGATAATGAAAAACTGTTTTTT
NA	many	TRBV2	TRBJ1-5	CASSAQQDQPQHF	TGTGCCAGCAGTGCCCAGCAGGATCAGCCCCAGCATTTT
NA	many	TRBV20-1	TRBJ2-3	CSANPGLGRTDTQYF	TGCAGTGCTAACCCCGGCCTGGGGAGGACAGATACGCAGTATTTT
NA	many	TRBV9	TRBJ2-1	CASSVVAGLFPNEQFF	TGTGCCAGCAGCGTAGTGGCGGGGCTCTTCCCCAATGAGCAGTTCTTC
TRBD1	NA	TRBV29-1	TRBJ2-7	CSVGTGDGEQYF	TGCAGCGTTGGGACAGGGGATGGGGAGCAGTACTTC
NA	many	TRBV20-1	TRBJ1-4	CSARRTGITTNEKLFF	TGCAGTGCGAGACGAACAGGGATTACAACTAATGAAAAACTGTTTTTT
NA	medium-sized	TRBV12-3/TRBV12-4	TRBJ2-7	CASSLDRVLKF	TGTGCCAGCAGTTTGGACAGAGTTCTTAAATTC
TRBD1	many	TRBV7-2	TRBJ2-7	CASVRDSQSYEQYF	TGTGCCAGCGTCCGGGACAGTCAATCCTACGAGCAGTACTTC
TRBD1	many	TRBV29-1	TRBJ1-1	CSVVIGQGVVNTEAFF	TGCAGCGTTGTCATTGGACAGGGGGTGGTGAACACTGAAGCTTTCTTT
NA	many	TRBV6-1	TRBJ2-1	CASSLARGLSPNEQFF	TGTGCCAGCAGCCTCGCCCGGGGGCTATCTCCCAATGAGCAGTTCTTC
TRBD1	few	TRBV25-1	TRBJ1-2	CASYPGQGKKGYTF	TGTGCCAGCTACCCGGGACAGGGAAAGAAAGGCTACACCTTC
NA	many	TRBV3-1	TRBJ1-5	CASSQSEGGQPQHF	TGTGCCAGCAGCCAGTCAGAGGGGGGTCAGCCCCAGCATTTT
NA	NA	TRBV12-3/TRBV12-4	TRBJ1-2	CASSLTGIYGYTF	TGTGCCAGCAGTTTAACGGGGATCTATGGCTACACCTTC
TRBD1	medium-sized	TRBV27	TRBJ2-7	CASSLGGQGTREQYF	TGTGCCAGCAGTTTAGGAGGACAGGGGACGCGAGAGCAGTACTTC
TRBD2	NA	TRBV19	TRBJ2-1	CASSHWTSGWDEQFF	TGTGCCAGTAGTCACTGGACTAGCGGGTGGGATGAGCAGTTCTTC
NA	few	TRBV6-1	TRBJ2-5	CASSGQEGWDIQYF	TGTGCCAGCAGTGGACAAGAAGGGTGGGATATCCAGTACTTC
NA	many	TRBV3-1	TRBJ1-2	CASSQRRDTGYTF	TGTGCCAGCAGCCAACGGAGGGATACCGGCTACACCTTC
TRBD1	many	TRBV18	TRBJ2-2	CASSPPSGRGQGGELFF	TGTGCCAGCTCACCACCGTCGGGCAGGGGGCAGGGCGGGGAGCTGTTTTTT